This TCR beta chain was recovered during a study of T-cell reconstitution after alpha-beta-depleted transplantation in children. Library preparation (for TCRbeta) was performed with unique molecular identifiers. TCRdb re-called the PCR reads with MiXCR, one entry per CDR3 protein. The table shows roughly 420,000 distinct CDR3 sequences, with around 15% occurring only once. Per germline, CDR1 SGHRS and CDR2 YFSETQ. J lost 4 bases, V lost 2 bases, and 5 bases had no gene match. The CDR3 consists of 15 residues. This receptor was obtained from a boy under two years old who had a stem cell transplant for Wiskott-Aldrich syndrome, so the T cells may come from the graft donor. This chain joins TRBV5-1 and TRBJ2-2, with TRBD1 matching 7 bases. Sequenced here: PBMCs, mostly from graft donor cells, sampled 360 days after TCRalphabeta/CD19-depleted stem cell transplant. CDR3 sequence: CASSFRDSGTGELFF. The DNA of the CDR3 is TGCGCCAGCAGCTTCCGGGACAGCGGCACCGGGGAGCTGTTTTTT.